The 6 T cell receptor beta chains in this list originate from one sample, sequenced in a study of cytomegalovirus exposure and HLA in healthy donors. Use of 60 Vbeta and 13 Jbeta primers characterized the PCR. Clones were read by immunoSEQ multiplex PCR, and TCRdb kept only the in-frame ones, dropping some. The table includes about 87,000 clones, 70% to 80% detected once. Specimen: PBMCs. Every receptor here comes from a man younger than 40 in good health and CMV-seropositive.

The chain recombines TRBV2 with TRBJ1-2; TRBD1 aligns across 8 bases. V shed 6 bases and J 6 bases; nucleotides not matched to a gene: 15. Germline values: CDR1 SNHLY, CDR2 FYNNEI. The CDR3 is 16 residues long. The CDR3 nucleotides are TGTGCCAGCAGCCTTCCTCGACGGGCAGGGGGCGATGGCTACACCTTC. Translated, it gives CASSLPRRAGGDGYTF.

The rearrangement uses TRBV6-5 and TRBJ2-7; 8 bases are shared with TRBD2. Per the germline V gene, CDR1 is MNHEY and CDR2 is SVGAGI. The V gene end was trimmed by 2 bases and the J gene end by 1 base; junction bases not matched to a gene: 4. The CDR3 is made up of 15 amino acids. CDR3 region: CASSYDSGVSYEQYF. CDR3 nucleotides: TGTGCCAGCAGTTACGATAGCGGGGTTTCCTACGAGCAGTACTTC.

This clone was recorded once. This chain links TRBV6-1 with TRBJ2-5, with D tentatively TRBD2 (6 bases). Looked up from germline, CDR1 is MNHNS and CDR2 is SASEGT. Trimming stripped 8 bases from V and 4 bases from J, with 14 bases between. CDR3 length equals 13 residues. DNA for the CDR3: TGTGCCAGCCGTAGACGGGAGCTAGAGACCCAGTACTTC. Translated: CASRRRELETQYF.

This clone was counted a single time. The chain carries TRBV7-6 and TRBJ2-2, with D tentatively TRBD2 (6 bases). The CDR3 totals 18 residues. The germline V gene encodes CDR1 SGHVS and CDR2 FNYEAQ. Trimming stripped 5 bases from V and 1 base from J, with 20 bases between. CDR3 coding DNA: TGTGCCAGCAGCCCCAGCCCTCGGGAGTACATGAACACCGGGGAGCTGTTTTTT. Its translation: CASSPSPREYMNTGELFF.

The chain carries TRBV4-1 and TRBJ1-2; 7 positions agree with TRBD1. Germline lookup yields CDR1 MGHRA and CDR2 YSYEKL. The J segment lost 8 bases and the V segment lost 6 bases, leaving 6 bases of the junction unmatched. The CDR3 extends over 12 amino acids. The CDR3 bases are TGCGCCAGCAGTCCGGGACAGAAAGGCTACACCTTC. It yields the protein CASSPGQKGYTF.

This sequence joins TRBV6-6 and TRBJ1-6, with D maybe TRBD1 (5 bases). The CDR3 sequence is 14 residues long. Germline V gene lookup returns CDR1 MNHNY and CDR2 SVGAGI (reference sequence). With 2 bases removed from V and 6 bases from J, the gap between germline ends came to 8 bases. Here the CDR3 reads CASSYGGGNSPLHF. CDR3 DNA: TGTGCCAGCAGTTACGGGGGAGGTAATTCACCCCTCCACTTT.